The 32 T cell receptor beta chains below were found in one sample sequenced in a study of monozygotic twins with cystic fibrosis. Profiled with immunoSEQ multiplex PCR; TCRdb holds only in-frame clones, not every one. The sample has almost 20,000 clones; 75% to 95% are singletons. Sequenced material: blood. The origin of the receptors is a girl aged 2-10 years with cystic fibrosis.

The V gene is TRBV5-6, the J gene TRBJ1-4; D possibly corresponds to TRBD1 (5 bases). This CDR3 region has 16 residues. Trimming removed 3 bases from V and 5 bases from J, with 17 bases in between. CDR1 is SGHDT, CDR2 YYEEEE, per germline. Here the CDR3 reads CASSWGPPVKNEKLFF. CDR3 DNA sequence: TGTGCCAGCAGCTGGGGACCGCCTGTGAAGAATGAAAAACTGTTTTTT.

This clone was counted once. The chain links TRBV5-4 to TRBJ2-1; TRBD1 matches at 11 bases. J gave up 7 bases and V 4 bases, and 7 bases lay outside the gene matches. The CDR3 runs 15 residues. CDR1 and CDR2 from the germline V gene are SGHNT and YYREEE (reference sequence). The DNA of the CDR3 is TGTGCCAGCAGCCCCGGGACAGGGGGGAATAATGAGCAGTTCTTC. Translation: CASSPGTGGNNEQFF.

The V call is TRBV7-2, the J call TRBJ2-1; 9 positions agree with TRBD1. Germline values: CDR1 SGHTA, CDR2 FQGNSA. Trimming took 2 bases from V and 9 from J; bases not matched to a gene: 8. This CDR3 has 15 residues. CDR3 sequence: CASSLRDRVVSEQFF. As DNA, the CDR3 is TGTGCCAGCAGCTTAAGGGACAGGGTCGTCAGTGAGCAGTTCTTC.

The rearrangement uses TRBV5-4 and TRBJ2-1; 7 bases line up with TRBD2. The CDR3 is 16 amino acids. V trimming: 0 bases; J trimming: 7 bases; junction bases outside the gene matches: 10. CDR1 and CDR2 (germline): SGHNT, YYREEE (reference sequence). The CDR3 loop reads CASSLAGTTGGNEQFF. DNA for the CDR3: TGTGCCAGCAGCTTGGCGGGGACTACGGGGGGAAATGAGCAGTTCTTC.

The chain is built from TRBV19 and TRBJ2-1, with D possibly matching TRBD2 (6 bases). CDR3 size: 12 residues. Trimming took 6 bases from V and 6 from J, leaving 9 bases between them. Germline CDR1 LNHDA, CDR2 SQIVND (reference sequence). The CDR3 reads CASSGRFNEQFF. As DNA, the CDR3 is TGTGCCAGTAGCGGGAGATTCAATGAGCAGTTCTTC.

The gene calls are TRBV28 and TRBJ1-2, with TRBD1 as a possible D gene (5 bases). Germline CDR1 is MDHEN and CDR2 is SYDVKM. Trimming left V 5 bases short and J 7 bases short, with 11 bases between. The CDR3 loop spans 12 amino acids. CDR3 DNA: TGTGCCAGCAGTCCCGAGAGGGGTGGCTACACCTTC. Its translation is CASSPERGGYTF.

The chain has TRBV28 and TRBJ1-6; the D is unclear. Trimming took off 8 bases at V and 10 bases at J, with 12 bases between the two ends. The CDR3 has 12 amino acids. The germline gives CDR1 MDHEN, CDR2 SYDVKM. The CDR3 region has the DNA TGTGCCAGCCGAAAAGGGAGGTCACCCCTCCACTTT. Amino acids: CASRKGRSPLHF. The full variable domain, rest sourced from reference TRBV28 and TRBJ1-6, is DVKVTQSSRYLVKRTGEKVFLECVQDMDHENMFWYRQDPGLGLRLIYFSYDVKMKEKGDIPEGYSVSREKKERFSLILESASTNQTSMYLCASRKGRSPLHFGNGTRLTVT.

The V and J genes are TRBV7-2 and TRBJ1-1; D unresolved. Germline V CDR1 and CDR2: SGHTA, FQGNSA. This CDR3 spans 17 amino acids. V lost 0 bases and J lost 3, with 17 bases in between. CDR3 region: CASSLAPSPNGDTEAFF. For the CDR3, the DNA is TGTGCCAGCAGCTTAGCACCAAGCCCCAACGGGGACACTGAAGCTTTCTTT.

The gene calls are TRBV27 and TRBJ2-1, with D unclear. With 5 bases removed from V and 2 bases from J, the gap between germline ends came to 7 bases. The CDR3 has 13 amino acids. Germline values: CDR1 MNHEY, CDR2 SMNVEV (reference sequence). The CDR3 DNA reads TGTGCCAGCAGTAGTGTTACCTACAATGAGCAGTTCTTC. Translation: CASSSVTYNEQFF.

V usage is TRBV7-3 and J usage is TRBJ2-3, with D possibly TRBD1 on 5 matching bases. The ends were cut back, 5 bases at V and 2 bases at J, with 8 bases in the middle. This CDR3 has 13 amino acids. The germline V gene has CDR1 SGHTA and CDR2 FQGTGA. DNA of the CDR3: TGTGCCAGCAGCCCCAGGGCCACAGATACGCAGTATTTT. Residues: CASSPRATDTQYF.

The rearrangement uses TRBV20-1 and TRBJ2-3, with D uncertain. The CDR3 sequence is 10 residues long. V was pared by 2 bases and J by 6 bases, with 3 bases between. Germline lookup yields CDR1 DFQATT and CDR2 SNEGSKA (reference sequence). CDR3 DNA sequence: TGCAGTGCTAGATCGGATACGCAGTATTTT. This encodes CSARSDTQYF.

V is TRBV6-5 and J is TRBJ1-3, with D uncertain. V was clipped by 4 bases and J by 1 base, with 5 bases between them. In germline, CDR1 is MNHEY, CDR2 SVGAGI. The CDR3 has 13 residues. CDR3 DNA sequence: TGTGCCAGCAGTTCCCGGTCTGGAAACACCATATATTTT. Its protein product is CASSSRSGNTIYF.

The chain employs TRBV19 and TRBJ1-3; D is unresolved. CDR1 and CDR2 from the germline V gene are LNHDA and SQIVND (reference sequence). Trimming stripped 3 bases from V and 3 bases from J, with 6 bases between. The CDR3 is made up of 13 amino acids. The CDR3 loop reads CASSIGSGNTIYF. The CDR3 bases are TGTGCCAGTAGTATCGGGAGTGGAAACACCATATATTTT.

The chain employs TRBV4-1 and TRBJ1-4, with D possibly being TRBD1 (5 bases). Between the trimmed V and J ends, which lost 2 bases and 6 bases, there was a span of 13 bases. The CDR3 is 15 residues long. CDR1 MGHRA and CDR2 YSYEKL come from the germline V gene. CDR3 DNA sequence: TGCGCCAGCAGCCAATTAGGCGGGGGTTATGAAAAACTGTTTTTT. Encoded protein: CASSQLGGGYEKLFF.

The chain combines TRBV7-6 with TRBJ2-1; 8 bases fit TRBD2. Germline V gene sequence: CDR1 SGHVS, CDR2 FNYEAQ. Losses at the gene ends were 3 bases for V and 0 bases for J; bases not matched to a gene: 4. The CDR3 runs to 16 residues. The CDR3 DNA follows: TGTGCCAGCAGCTTTGCTAGCGGGCTCTCCTACAATGAGCAGTTCTTC. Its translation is CASSFASGLSYNEQFF.

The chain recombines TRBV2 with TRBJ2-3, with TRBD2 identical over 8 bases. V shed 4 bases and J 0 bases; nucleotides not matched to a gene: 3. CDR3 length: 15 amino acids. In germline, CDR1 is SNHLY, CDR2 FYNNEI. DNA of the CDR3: TGTGCCAGCAGTGTCCCTAGCGGGAGCACAGATACGCAGTATTTT. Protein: CASSVPSGSTDTQYF.

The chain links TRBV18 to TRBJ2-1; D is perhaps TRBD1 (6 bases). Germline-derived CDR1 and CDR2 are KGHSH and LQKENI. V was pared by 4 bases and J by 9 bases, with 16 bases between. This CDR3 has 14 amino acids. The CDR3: CASSLGTPRGEQFF. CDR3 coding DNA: TGTGCCAGCTCACTAGGGACACCCCGGGGTGAGCAGTTCTTC.

CDR3 nucleotide sequence: TGTGCCAGCAGCTTAGGTTCGCAGGCTGTCTCCTACGAGCAGTACTTC. Protein product: CASSLGSQAVSYEQYF. The genes are TRBV7-8 and TRBJ2-7; D is uncertain. Trimming removed 1 base at V and 0 bases at J, with 13 bases between. Looked up from germline, CDR1 is SGHVS and CDR2 is FQNEAQ. The CDR3 spans 16 residues.

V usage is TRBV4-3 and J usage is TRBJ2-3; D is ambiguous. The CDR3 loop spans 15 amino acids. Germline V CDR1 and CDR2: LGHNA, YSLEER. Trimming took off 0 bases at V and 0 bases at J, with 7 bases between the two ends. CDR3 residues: CASSQDARSTDTQYF. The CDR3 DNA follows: TGCGCCAGCAGCCAAGATGCCAGGAGCACAGATACGCAGTATTTT.

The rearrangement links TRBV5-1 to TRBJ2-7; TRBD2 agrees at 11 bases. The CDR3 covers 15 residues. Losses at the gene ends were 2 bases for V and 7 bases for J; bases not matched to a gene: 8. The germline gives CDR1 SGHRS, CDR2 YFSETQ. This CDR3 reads CASSFTSGGSGEQYF. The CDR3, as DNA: TGCGCCAGCAGCTTTACTAGCGGGGGATCTGGGGAGCAGTACTTC.

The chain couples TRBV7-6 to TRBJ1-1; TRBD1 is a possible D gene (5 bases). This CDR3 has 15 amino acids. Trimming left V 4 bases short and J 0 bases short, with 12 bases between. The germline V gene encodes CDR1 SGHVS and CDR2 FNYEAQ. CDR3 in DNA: TGTGCCAGCAGCTCTTGGACAAATTTGAACACTGAAGCTTTCTTT. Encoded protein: CASSSWTNLNTEAFF.

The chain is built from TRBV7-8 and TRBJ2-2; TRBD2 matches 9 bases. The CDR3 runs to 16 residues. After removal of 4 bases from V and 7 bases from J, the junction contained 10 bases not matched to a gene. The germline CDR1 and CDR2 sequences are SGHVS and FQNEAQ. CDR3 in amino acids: CASSSRLAVVHGELFF. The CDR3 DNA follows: TGTGCCAGCAGCTCCAGACTAGCGGTAGTCCACGGGGAGCTGTTTTTT.

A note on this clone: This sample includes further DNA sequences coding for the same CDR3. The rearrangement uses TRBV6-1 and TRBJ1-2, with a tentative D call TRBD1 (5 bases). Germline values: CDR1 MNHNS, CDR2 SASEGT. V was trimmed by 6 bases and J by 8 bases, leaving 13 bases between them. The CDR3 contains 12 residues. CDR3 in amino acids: CASSQGGDGYTF. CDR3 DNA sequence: TGTGCCAGCAGCCAGGGAGGGGACGGCTACACCTTC.

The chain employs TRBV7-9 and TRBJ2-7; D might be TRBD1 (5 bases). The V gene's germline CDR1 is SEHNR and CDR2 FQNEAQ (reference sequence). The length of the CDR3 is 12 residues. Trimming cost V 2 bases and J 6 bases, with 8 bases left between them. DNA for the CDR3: TGTGCCAGCAGCTTAACTGGGGCCGAGCAGTACTTC. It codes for CASSLTGAEQYF.

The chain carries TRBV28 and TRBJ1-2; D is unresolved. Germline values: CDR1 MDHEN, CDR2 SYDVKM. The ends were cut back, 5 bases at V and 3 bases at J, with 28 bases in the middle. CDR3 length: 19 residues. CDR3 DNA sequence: TGTGCCAGCAGTCCTTCCCCAGACCTAATAAGGGAAAAGCACTATGGCTACACCTTC. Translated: CASSPSPDLIREKHYGYTF.

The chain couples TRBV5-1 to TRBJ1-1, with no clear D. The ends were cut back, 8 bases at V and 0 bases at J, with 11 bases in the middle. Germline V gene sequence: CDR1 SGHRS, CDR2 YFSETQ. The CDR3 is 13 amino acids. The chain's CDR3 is CASSGSLNTEAFF. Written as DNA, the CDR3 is TGCGCCAGTTCCGGGTCTTTGAACACTGAAGCTTTCTTT.

The CDR3 sequence: CASSEWRQVNQPQHF. CDR3 nucleotide sequence: TGTGCCAGCAGTGAATGGAGGCAGGTCAATCAGCCCCAGCATTTT. This rearrangement joins TRBV6-1 to TRBJ1-5; D unclear. From germline, CDR1 is MNHNS and CDR2 SASEGT. V was trimmed by 2 bases and J by 3 bases, leaving 11 bases between them. The CDR3 is 15 residues long.

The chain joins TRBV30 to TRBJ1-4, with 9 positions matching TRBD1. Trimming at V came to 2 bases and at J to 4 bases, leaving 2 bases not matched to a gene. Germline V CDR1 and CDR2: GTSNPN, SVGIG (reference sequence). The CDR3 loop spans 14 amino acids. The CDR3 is CAWSRTGVNEKLFF. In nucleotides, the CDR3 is TGTGCCTGGAGTCGGACAGGGGTTAATGAAAAACTGTTTTTT.

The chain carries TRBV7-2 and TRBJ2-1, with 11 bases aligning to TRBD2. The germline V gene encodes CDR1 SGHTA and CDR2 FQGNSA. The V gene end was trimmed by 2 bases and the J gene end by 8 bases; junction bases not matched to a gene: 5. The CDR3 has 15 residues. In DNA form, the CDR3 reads TGTGCCAGCAGCTTACTAGCGGGGGGAGTCGATGAGCAGTTCTTC. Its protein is CASSLLAGGVDEQFF.

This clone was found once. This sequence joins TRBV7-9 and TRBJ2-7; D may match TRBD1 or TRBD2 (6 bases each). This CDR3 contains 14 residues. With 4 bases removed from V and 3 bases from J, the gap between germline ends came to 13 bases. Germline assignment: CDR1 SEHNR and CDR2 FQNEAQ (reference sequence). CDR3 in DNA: TGTGCCAGCAGCTCCAGGGGTAGCGGCTACGAGCAGTACTTC. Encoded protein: CASSSRGSGYEQYF. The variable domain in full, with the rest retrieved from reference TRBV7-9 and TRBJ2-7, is DTGVSQNPRHKITKRGQNVTFRCDPISEHNRLYWYRQTLGQGPEFLTYFQNEAQLEKSRLLSDRFSAERPKGSFSTLEIQRTEQGDSAMYLCASSSRGSGYEQYFGPGTRLTVT.

The CDR3: CSVEWLLAGGLRSSYNEQFF. The CDR3 nucleotides read TGCAGCGTTGAGTGGTTACTAGCGGGAGGACTCCGTAGCTCCTACAATGAGCAGTTCTTC. The gene calls are TRBV29-1 and TRBJ2-1; 12 positions match TRBD2. Trimming cost V 3 bases and J 0 bases; bases outside gene matches: 15. In germline, CDR1 is SQVTM, CDR2 ANQGSEA. There are 20 residues in the CDR3.

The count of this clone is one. CDR3 region: CASSQGGAYEQYF. The DNA of the CDR3 is TGCGCCAGCAGCCAAGGGGGGGCCTACGAGCAGTACTTC. The gene calls are TRBV4-1 and TRBJ2-7; the D gene is possibly TRBD2 (6 bases). The CDR3 length is 13 residues. Trimming took off 1 base at V and 2 bases at J, with 6 bases between the two ends. CDR1 is MGHRA and CDR2 is YSYEKL in the germline V gene.